These 15 T cell receptor beta chains came from one sample sequenced in a study of shared clonotypes between healthy human individuals (dated by TCRdb to about 2020). The library was obtained by the immunoSEQ multiplex PCR assay. TCRdb provides this immuneACCESS table in a form limited to in-frame rearrangements. Some clones are lacking; in checked studies, under half of them reflect an unresolved V gene, and why the rest are absent is not known. The sample table holds some 2,100,000 clones, of which more than 90% were seen once. The ten largest make up about 0.13% of the sample. The source material was naive CD4+ T cells sorted from blood. The sample's cell subset or site label is to be understood as: CD45RA+ positively selected. The receptor source for this set is a man aged 18 to 35 in good health.

The rearrangement links TRBV5-1 to TRBJ1-6, with D possibly TRBD1 on 5 matching bases. Germline CDR1 SGHRS, CDR2 YFSETQ. Trimming took off 5 bases at V and 10 bases at J, with 16 bases between the two ends. CDR3 length equals 14 residues. CDR3 nucleotide sequence: TGCGCCAGCAGATTTGGTGAGGGGCAGTCACCCCTCCACTTT. Protein sequence: CASRFGEGQSPLHF.

The chain employs TRBV28 and TRBJ2-7; TRBD1 aligns across 7 bases. The CDR3 has 14 residues. CDR1 and CDR2 (germline): MDHEN, SYDVKM. The V and J ends lost 5 bases and 2 bases, in that order; junction bases with no gene match: 6. As DNA, the CDR3 is TGTGCCAGCAGTCATTGGGACAGTCCCTACGAGCAGTACTTC. Its translation is CASSHWDSPYEQYF.

The chain couples TRBV18 to TRBJ1-4, with 7 bases identical to TRBD1. CDR1 and CDR2 from the germline V gene are KGHSH and LQKENI. After removal of 2 bases from V and 8 bases from J, the junction contained 5 bases not matched to a gene. This CDR3 spans 14 amino acids. The CDR3 here is CASSPGTALEKLFF. In DNA form, the CDR3 reads TGTGCCAGCTCACCAGGGACAGCTTTAGAAAAACTGTTTTTT.

The chain combines TRBV30 with TRBJ2-3; D is ambiguous. This CDR3 comprises 19 residues. Between the trimmed V and J ends, which lost 0 bases and 0 bases, there was a span of 22 bases. Germline CDR1 is GTSNPN and CDR2 is SVGIG (reference sequence). CDR3 sequence reads: CAWSVARRGAPTSTDTQYF. CDR3 sequence (DNA): TGTGCCTGGAGTGTAGCAAGGCGAGGAGCGCCGACCAGCACAGATACGCAGTATTTT.

This rearrangement joins TRBV28 to TRBJ2-5; TRBD2 agrees at 8 bases. This CDR3 is built from 15 residues. V lost 5 bases and J lost 1; bases outside the gene matches: 6. The germline CDR1 and CDR2 sequences are MDHEN and SYDVKM. CDR3 in amino acids: CASSHRTSRQETQYF. Here the CDR3 DNA reads TGTGCCAGCAGTCATCGGACTAGCCGCCAAGAGACCCAGTACTTC. The variable domain in full, completed from reference TRBV28 and TRBJ2-5, reads DVKVTQSSRYLVKRTGEKVFLECVQDMDHENMFWYRQDPGLGLRLIYFSYDVKMKEKGDIPEGYSVSREKKERFSLILESASTNQTSMYLCASSHRTSRQETQYFGPGTRLLVL.

The chain couples TRBV6-5 to TRBJ1-5; no clear D gene. Germline CDR1 MNHEY, CDR2 SVGAGI. Trimming removed 8 bases at V and 0 bases at J, with 8 bases between. This CDR3 region has 13 residues. CDR3 bases: TGTGCCAGCGCCCCGTTTAGCAATCAGCCCCAGCATTTT. Protein sequence: CASAPFSNQPQHF.

This chain uses TRBV28 with TRBJ1-2; no reliable D call. The V gene's germline CDR1 is MDHEN and CDR2 SYDVKM. Trimming stripped 2 bases from V and 7 bases from J, with 2 bases between. The CDR3 totals 10 residues. The CDR3 spells CASSLRGYTF. The CDR3 DNA reads TGTGCCAGCAGTTTACGTGGCTACACCTTC.

J is TRBJ1-2 and V is TRBV28; D gene uncertain. Trimming shortened V by 4 bases and J by 1 base, and 10 bases separated the two germline ends. CDR1 and CDR2 (germline): MDHEN, SYDVKM. The CDR3 is 14 residues long. Here the CDR3 DNA reads TGTGCCAGCAGTTCTTCTCGGAGTAACTATGGCTACACCTTC. Its protein product is CASSSSRSNYGYTF.

This clone was detected once. Other DNA sequences from this sample encode an identical CDR3 as well. The genes are TRBV11-2 and TRBJ2-7, with TRBD2 matching over 11 bases. Germline assignment: CDR1 SGHAT and CDR2 FQNNGV. The V gene end was trimmed by 6 bases and the J gene end by 2 bases; junction bases not matched to a gene: 3. The CDR3 contains 14 residues. CDR3 coding DNA: TGTGCCAGCAGTTTGACTAGCGGGACCTACGAGCAGTACTTC. This codes for CASSLTSGTYEQYF.

The chain carries TRBV7-9 and TRBJ2-7, with 7 bases lining up with TRBD1. This CDR3 is built from 13 residues. Trimming took 5 bases from V and 7 from J; bases not matched to a gene: 8. CDR1 SEHNR and CDR2 FQNEAQ come from the germline V gene (reference sequence). The CDR3: CASSRDSLGEQYF. CDR3 coding DNA: TGTGCCAGCAGCCGGGACAGTCTCGGGGAGCAGTACTTC.

Concerning this clone: Other DNA variants within this sample encode the same CDR3. The chain couples TRBV11-3 to TRBJ2-7, with a possible D match to TRBD1 (6 bases). The length of the CDR3 is 13 residues. V was pared by 0 bases and J by 5 bases, with 8 bases between. The V gene's germline CDR1 is SGHNT and CDR2 YENEEA. CDR3 protein: CASSLDPGDEQYF. The CDR3 nucleotides are TGTGCCAGCAGCTTAGACCCAGGGGACGAGCAGTACTTC.

About this clone: This same CDR3 is encoded by further DNA sequences in the sample. V usage is TRBV18 and J usage is TRBJ2-2; the match to TRBD1 covers 8 bases. This CDR3 has 16 amino acids. Losses at the gene ends were 2 bases for V and 3 bases for J; bases not matched to a gene: 5. Germline V gene sequence: CDR1 KGHSH, CDR2 LQKENI. CDR3 in amino acids: CASSPAGQGYTGELFF. CDR3 bases: TGTGCCAGCTCACCAGCTGGACAGGGTTACACCGGGGAGCTGTTTTTT. Using reference TRBV18 and TRBJ2-2 for the parts outside the CDR3, the full variable domain is NAGVMQNPRHLVRRRGQEARLRCSPMKGHSHVYWYRQLPEEGLKFMVYLQKENIIDESGMPKERFSAEFPKEGPSILRIQQVVRGDSAAYFCASSPAGQGYTGELFFGEGSRLTVL.

This sequence joins TRBV5-5 and TRBJ2-7, with 7 bases lining up with TRBD2. V was pared by 4 bases and J by 3 bases, with 4 bases of the junction left unmatched. Per germline, CDR1 SGHKS and CDR2 YYEKEE (reference sequence). CDR3 size: 13 residues. Here the CDR3 reads CASSHTSVYEQYF. DNA for the CDR3: TGTGCCAGCAGCCACACTAGCGTCTACGAGCAGTACTTC.

V gene TRBV30 combines with J gene TRBJ1-5; D is possibly TRBD1 (5 bases). In germline, CDR1 is GTSNPN, CDR2 SVGIG (reference sequence). V was clipped by 0 bases and J by 0 bases, with 12 bases between them. The CDR3 covers 16 residues. The CDR3 coding sequence is TGTGCCTGGAGTGTCGGACACACCCATAGCAATCAGCCCCAGCATTTT. Its protein is CAWSVGHTHSNQPQHF.

V usage is TRBV25-1 and J usage is TRBJ1-1; possible D gene TRBD1, 6 bases. The CDR3 is 15 residues long. Germline V CDR1 and CDR2: MGHDK, SYGVNS. The V end was cut by 3 bases, the J end by 3 bases, with 14 bases between. CDR3 sequence (DNA): TGTGCCAGCAGTGACGCCACCTCAGGGGACACTGAAGCTTTCTTT. Amino acids: CASSDATSGDTEAFF. Full variable domain (remainder filled in from reference TRBV25-1 and TRBJ1-1): EADIYQTPRYLVIGTGKKITLECSQTMGHDKMYWYQQDPGMELHLIHYSYGVNSTEKGDLSSESTVSRIRTEHFPLTLESARPSHTSQYLCASSDATSGDTEAFFGQGTRLTVV.